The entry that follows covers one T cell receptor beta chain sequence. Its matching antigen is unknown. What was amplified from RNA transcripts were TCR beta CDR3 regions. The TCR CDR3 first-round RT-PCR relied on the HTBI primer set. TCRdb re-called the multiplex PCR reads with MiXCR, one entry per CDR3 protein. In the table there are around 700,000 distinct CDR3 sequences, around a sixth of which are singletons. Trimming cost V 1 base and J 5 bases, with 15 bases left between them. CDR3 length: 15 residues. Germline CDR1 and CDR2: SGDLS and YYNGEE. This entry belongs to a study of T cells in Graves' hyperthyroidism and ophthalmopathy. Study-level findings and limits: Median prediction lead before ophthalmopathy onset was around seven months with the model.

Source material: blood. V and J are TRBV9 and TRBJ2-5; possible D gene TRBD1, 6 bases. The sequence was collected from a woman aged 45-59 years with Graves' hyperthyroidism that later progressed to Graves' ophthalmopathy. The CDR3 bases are TGTGCCAGCAGCGTATTGGGGGCCGGTGGGGAGACCCAGTACTTC. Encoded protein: CASSVLGAGGETQYF.